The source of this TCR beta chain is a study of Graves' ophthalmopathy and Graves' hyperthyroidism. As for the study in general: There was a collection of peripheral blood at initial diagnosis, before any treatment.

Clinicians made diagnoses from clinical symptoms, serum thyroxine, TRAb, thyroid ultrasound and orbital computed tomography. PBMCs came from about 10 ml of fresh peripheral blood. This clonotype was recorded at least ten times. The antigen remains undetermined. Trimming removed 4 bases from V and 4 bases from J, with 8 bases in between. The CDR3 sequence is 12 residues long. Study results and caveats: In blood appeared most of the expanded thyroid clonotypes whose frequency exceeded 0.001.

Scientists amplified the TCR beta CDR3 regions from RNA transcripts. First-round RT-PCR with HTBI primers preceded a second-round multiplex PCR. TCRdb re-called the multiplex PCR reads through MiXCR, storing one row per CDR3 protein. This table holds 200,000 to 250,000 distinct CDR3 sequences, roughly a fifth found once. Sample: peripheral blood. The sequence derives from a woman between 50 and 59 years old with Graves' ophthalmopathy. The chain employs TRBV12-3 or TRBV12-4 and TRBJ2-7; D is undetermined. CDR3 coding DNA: TGTGCCAGCAGTTCCTATCATTACGAGCAGTACTTC. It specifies CASSSYHYEQYF.